This TCR beta chain was profiled in a study of cytomegalovirus exposure and HLA in healthy donors. With 60 Vbeta and 13 Jbeta primers, the PCR was carried out. The repertoire was sequenced with immunoSEQ multiplex PCR; TCRdb's copy has only in-frame clones and lacks some. The sample lists approximately 130,000 clones; 81% were seen once. Notes on the study in general: V segments that were indistinguishable, TRBV6-2 and TRBV6-3 among them, were omitted from analysis. An analysis was carried out later, and it reportedly showed fewer N-insertions in an Asian-associated ancestry cluster than the roughly 700-donor mean.

The donors comprised healthy bone marrow donors. Germline values: CDR1 MNHNS, CDR2 SASEGT. CDR3 size: 13 residues. The V gene end was trimmed by 6 bases and the J gene end by 5 bases; junction bases not matched to a gene: 4. As concerns this clone: Its matching antigen is unknown.

Sequenced: PBMCs. The chain employs TRBV6-1 and TRBJ2-5, with 9 bases that match TRBD2. The sequence was collected from a man in his late teens or twenties in good health and CMV-seronegative. The CDR3 nucleotides are TGTGCCAGCAGAGCGGGGGGTCTGGAGACCCAGTACTTC. Translation: CASRAGGLETQYF.